This entry describes one T cell receptor (beta chain). No antigen is known for it. No clone much larger than this one lies a single base away; base qualities are absent. The sample originates from a study of neoadjuvant anti-PD-1 for oral cavity cancer (dated by TCRdb to about 2021). Notes on the research overall: Patients mostly received three to four biweekly doses of nivolumab at 3 mg/kg before curative-intent surgical resection. Patients without progression received a fourth nivolumab dose around day 43 and underwent definitive surgical resection on days 50-56. Responders were defined as patients with complete response, partial response or stable disease by RECIST 1.1; non-responders were defined as patients with progression. The parent correlative cohort had around 11 patients and a response rate of about 31%.

Taken with the paper, the label for time point translates to: before neoadjuvant nivolumab. The patients had newly diagnosed stage II-IVA oral cavity squamous cell carcinoma and had not received any prior systemic or radiation treatment. The cohort was composed of patients with HPV-negative, locally advanced oral cavity squamous cell carcinoma. No culture maintenance or expansion was done, as the peripheral blood mononuclear cells went straight to analysis. The samples were drawn from a longitudinal correlative study tied to a single-arm phase II trial testing neoadjuvant nivolumab in oral cavity squamous cell carcinoma. Genomic DNA-based TCRbeta sequencing was performed on subject-matched pre- and post-treatment PBMCs and tumors from three responders and three non-responders. Peripheral blood mononuclear cells were collected once before nivolumab treatment and again after treatment, at the time of surgery. The Maxwell RSC DNA from Cells kit was used to extract genomic DNA from PBMCs.

The germline V gene sets CDR1 to SQVTM and CDR2 to ANQGSEA. The CDR3 holds 14 amino acids from the cysteine to the phenylalanine. Only the CDR3 part of the read is kept: 42 bases, read in frame from the first base. The germline V and J ends show losses of 6 bases and 2 bases respectively, and no gene match explains 5 bases of the junction. For deep sequencing of PBMC libraries, mostly 480 ng of input genomic DNA was used, and six replicates were run per sample. The immunoSEQ hsTCRbeta kit was used to prepare TCRbeta libraries according to the manufacturer's instructions. The completed libraries were mixed into a single pool at 3 nM, then sequenced with an Illumina NovaSeq 6000 S4 flow cell. Per the authors' processing: The immunoSEQ Analyzer was used for raw data preprocessing and quality control. The analysis was restricted to productive rearrangements, with each unique CDR3 amino acid sequence defining a clonotype. Using the R package tcR, the researchers computed the Gini-Simpson index as their estimate of repertoire clonality. Student's t test was used to compare Gini indices, while Pearson correlation assessed associations with tumor size change. TCRdb stores this immuneACCESS table with in-frame sequences only. Part of the clones is absent; in the studies checked, under half of the shortfall reflects unresolved V genes, and no reason is known for the rest. V and J calls and clone size are those listed in that table; D and trimming were worked out from the DNA. The sample includes around 6,700 clones, with about two thirds observed a single time. The ten largest clones capture 3% of the sample.

Study-wide conclusions, independent of this receptor: TCR analyses included only three patients per response group, and the authors called for larger cohorts for validation. After neoadjuvant nivolumab, significantly higher T cell clonality (Gini index) was found within PBMCs in non-responders than in responders. Higher pretreatment blood Treg/Th17 ratios correlated with higher pretreatment blood TCRbeta clonality and lower post-treatment tumor TCRbeta clonality.

The sequence came from a person between 40 and 85 years old with oral cavity squamous cell carcinoma. Recombination linked TRBV29-1 to TRBJ1-4, and 8 bases in between align with TRBD1. Sample: PBMCs, taken before nivolumab (anti-PD-1) treatment. The nucleotide sequence reads TGCAGCGTGCAGGGGGCCGCCACTAATGAAAAACTGTTTTTT. This is translated as CSVQGAATNEKLFF. The entire variable domain, with the stretches around the CDR3 drawn from the reference TRBV29-1 and TRBJ1-4 proteins, is SAVISQKPSRDICQRGTSLTIQCQVDSQVTMMFWYRQQPGQSLTLIATANQGSEATYESGFVIDKFPISRPNLTFSTLTVSNMSPEDSSIYLCSVQGAATNEKLFFGSGTQLSVL.